Sequencing of this TCR beta chain was carried out in a study of T cells in Graves' hyperthyroidism and ophthalmopathy. There were TCR beta CDR3 regions amplified from RNA transcripts. During a first-round RT-PCR of the TCR CDR3, the HTBI primer set was used. In TCRdb, the multiplex PCR reads were re-called with MiXCR into one record per CDR3 protein. The data show 550,000 to 800,000 distinct CDR3 sequences, with 15% to 20% seen just once and roughly 8% held by the top ten. Trimming shortened V by 1 base and J by 5 bases, and 18 bases separated the two germline ends. Germline lookup yields CDR1 SSHAT and CDR2 FNYEAQ (reference sequence). The CDR3 has 17 amino acids.

The TCR sequence derives from a man aged 18-30 years with Graves' hyperthyroidism. Sequencing was done on a sample of blood. The rearrangement links TRBV7-7 to TRBJ2-4; the D gene could be TRBD1 or TRBD2 (6 bases each). The CDR3 DNA follows: TGTGCCAGCAGCTTAGATACGGGGGCGAAGCACGAAAACATTCAGTACTTC. Its translation is CASSLDTGAKHENIQYF.